This is a list of T cell receptor beta chains from one sample in a study of blood T cell repertoires in COVID-19. The data were produced by immunoSEQ multiplex PCR, yet TCRdb's version contains in-frame clones alone and is incomplete. Of 250,000 to 350,000 clones in the sample, 70% to 90% were seen once. Sample: peripheral blood. These receptors were taken from a woman between 45 and 60 years old with COVID-19, enrolled during active disease. The CDR3 runs from the conserved cysteine through the conserved F or W. Each record gives: D gene, J gene, clone size, CDR3 length, V gene, CDR3 DNA, CDR3 protein. The D gene is left open where the match is weak. Clone size is not always given. Where it is, it says once, few, many or a class for expanded clones.

. TRBJ2-3 . 14 TRBV7-7 TGTGCCAGCAGCAAACAACAGGGAGTAGATACGCAGTATTTT CASSKQQGVDTQYF
TRBD2 TRBJ2-1 . 16 TRBV7-9 TGTGCCCGGGGCAGCCCAACGGCGGGAGGGCCCGGTGAGCAGTTCTTC CARGSPTAGGPGEQFF
TRBD1 TRBJ1-5 . 14 TRBV30 TGTGCCTGGAGAGGGGACAGCATCAATCAGCCCCAGCATTTT CAWRGDSINQPQHF
. TRBJ1-3 . 14 TRBV7-3 TGTGCCAGCAAACCCTCTAGCTCTGGAAACACCATATATTTT CASKPSSSGNTIYF
. TRBJ2-7 few 12 TRBV5-1 TGCGCCAGCAGCTCACCAGGCTACGAGCAGTACTTC CASSSPGYEQYF
. TRBJ1-3 . 17 TRBV18 TGTGCCAGCTCACCCGTCGTGGGGGCCAACTCTGGAAACACCATATATTTT CASSPVVGANSGNTIYF
TRBD2 TRBJ2-7 . 16 TRBV27 TGTGCCAGCCGACTATGGGCTAGCGGGGAATACTACGAGCAGTACTTC CASRLWASGEYYEQYF
. TRBJ2-4 . 20 TRBV7-3 TGTGCCAGCAGCTTCCTCTCTCGCAGCCAGGGGAAACCCCACAAAAACATTCAGTACTTC CASSFLSRSQGKPHKNIQYF
TRBD2 TRBJ2-1 . 13 TRBV29-1 TGCAGCGCCCTTATCCGGGGGGACAATGAGCAGTTCTTC CSALIRGDNEQFF
. TRBJ2-1 . 18 TRBV4-2 TGTGCCAGCAGCCACCCCCCCGAGGGGGGGAGGGCCAGGTATGAGCAGTTCTTC CASSHPPEGGRARYEQFF